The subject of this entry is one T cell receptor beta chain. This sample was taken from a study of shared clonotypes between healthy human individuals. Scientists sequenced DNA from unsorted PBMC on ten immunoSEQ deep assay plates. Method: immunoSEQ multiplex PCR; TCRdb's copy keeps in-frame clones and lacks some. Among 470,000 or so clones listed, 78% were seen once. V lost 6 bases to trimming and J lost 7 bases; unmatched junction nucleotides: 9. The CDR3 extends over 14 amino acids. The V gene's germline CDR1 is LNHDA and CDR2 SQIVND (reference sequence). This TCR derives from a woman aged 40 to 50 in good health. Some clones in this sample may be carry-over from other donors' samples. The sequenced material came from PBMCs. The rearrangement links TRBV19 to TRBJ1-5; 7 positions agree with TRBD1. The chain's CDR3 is CASRSTGAGQPQHF. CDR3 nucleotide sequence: TGTGCCAGTAGGTCTACAGGGGCTGGACAGCCCCAGCATTTT.